This T cell receptor beta chain was identified in a study of cytomegalovirus exposure and HLA in healthy donors. PCR amplification relied on 60 Vbeta primers (plus 13 Jbeta primers). Sequencing was performed with immunoSEQ multiplex PCR; in TCRdb, only in-frame clones are kept and a portion is missing. The sample records about 80,000 clones, about four fifths being singletons. The germline V gene encodes CDR1 ENHRY and CDR2 SYGVKD. The CDR3 totals 14 residues. V dropped 0 bases and J dropped 5 bases, with 10 bases sitting between them. The clonotype originates from a middle-aged man in good health and CMV-seropositive. The J gene is TRBJ2-5, the V gene TRBV10-3; no reliable D call. Input material: PBMCs. CDR3 sequence: CAISESNAGETQYF. In DNA, the CDR3 is TGTGCCATCAGTGAGTCGAATGCAGGCGAGACCCAGTACTTC.